Described below is a single T cell receptor beta chain sequence and its context. Its antigen is unidentified. The sample comes from a study of OX40 agonist ivuxolimab in advanced cancers. Looking at the study overall: The treatment was a fully human IgG2 OX40 agonist, ivuxolimab. Averaging roughly 60 years in age, with a range of roughly 20 to 90, the cohort was about 86% male.

Study findings and constraints: Patients who responded partially at 0.1-3.0 mg/kg showed clonal expansion ranking among the lowest.

This table comes from immunoSEQ multiplex PCR, and its TCRdb copy is limited to in-frame clones, with some not included. The table records just under 75,000 clones, more than 85% of them present only once. Exclusion of a patient followed from autoimmune disease history or systemic immunosuppression. CDR1 and CDR2 from the germline V gene are SNHLY and FYNNEI. V lost 3 bases to trimming and J lost 13 bases, with 15 bases between them. The CDR3 covers 13 residues. This TCR was sampled from an adult with an advanced solid tumor such as melanoma, head and neck, liver or kidney cancer. The sequencing here drew on CD4+ or CD8+ T cells sorted from blood, taken in a trial of the OX40 agonist ivuxolimab. The chain has TRBV2 and TRBJ2-2; D assignment may be TRBD1 or TRBD2 (5 bases each). CDR3 region: CASSEGVKPGLFF. CDR3 bases: TGTGCCAGCAGTGAGGGGGTAAAACCCGGGCTGTTTTTT. The full variable domain, rest sourced from reference TRBV2 and TRBJ2-2, is EPEVTQTPSHQVTQMGQEVILRCVPISNHLYFYWYRQILGQKVEFLVSFYNNEISEKSEIFDDQFSVERPDGSNFTLKIRSTKLEDSAMYFCASSEGVKPGLFFGEGSRLTVL.